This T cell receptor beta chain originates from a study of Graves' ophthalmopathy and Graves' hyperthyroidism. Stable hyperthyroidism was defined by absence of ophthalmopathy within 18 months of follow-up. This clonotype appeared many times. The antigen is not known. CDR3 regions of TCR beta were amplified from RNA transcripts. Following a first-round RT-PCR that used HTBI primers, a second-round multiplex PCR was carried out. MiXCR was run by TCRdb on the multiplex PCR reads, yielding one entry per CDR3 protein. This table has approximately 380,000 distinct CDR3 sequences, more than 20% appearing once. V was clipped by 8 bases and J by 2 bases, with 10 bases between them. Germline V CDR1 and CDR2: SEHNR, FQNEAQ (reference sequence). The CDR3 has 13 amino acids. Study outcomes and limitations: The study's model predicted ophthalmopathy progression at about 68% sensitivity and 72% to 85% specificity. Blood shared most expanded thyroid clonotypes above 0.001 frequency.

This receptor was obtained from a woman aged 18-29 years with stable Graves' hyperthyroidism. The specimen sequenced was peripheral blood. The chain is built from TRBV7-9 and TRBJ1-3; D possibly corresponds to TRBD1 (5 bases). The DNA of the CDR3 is TGTGCCAGCTCAGGGATCACTGGAAACACCATATATTTT. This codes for CASSGITGNTIYF.